Reported below is one TCR beta chain. V lost 2 bases to trimming and J lost 0 bases, with 12 bases between them. This CDR3 spans 15 amino acids. In germline, CDR1 is SGHKS, CDR2 YYEKEE (reference sequence). The sample originates from a study of blood T cell repertoires in COVID-19. About the study: T cells, B-cell-depleted T cells, or PBMCs supplied cDNA or gDNA.

Here immunoSEQ multiplex PCR was the method, and the copy in TCRdb shows in-frame clones only, minus some. The sample contains about 38,000 clones, more than 70% of which appear only once. The V call is TRBV5-5, the J call TRBJ2-7, with D tentatively TRBD1 (5 bases). This TCR came from a man in his 70s with active COVID-19. Sequenced input: peripheral blood. CDR3 nucleotides: TGTGCCAGCAGCTTCCACCCGACAGCCTCCTACGAGCAGTACTTC. It specifies CASSFHPTASYEQYF. Filled out from reference TRBV5-5 and TRBJ2-7, the complete variable domain reads DAGVTQSPTHLIKTRGQQVTLRCSPISGHKSVSWYQQVLGQGPQFIFQYYEKEERGRGNFPDRFSARQFPNYSSELNVNALLLGDSALYLCASSFHPTASYEQYFGPGTRLTVT.